These T cell receptor beta chains were read from a single sample in a study of cytomegalovirus exposure and HLA in healthy donors. Using immunoSEQ multiplex PCR, the repertoire was profiled, and TCRdb retains in-frame clones only, with some absent. In the table there are around 140,000 clones, 70% to 85% of which are singletons. The sample was PBMCs. Receptor source: a man in his forties or fifties in good health and CMV-seronegative. Both conserved end residues are part of each CDR3.

v_call,j_call,cdr3_aa
TRBV28,TRBJ1-2,CASRRTGTSSYGYTF
TRBV7-9,TRBJ2-7,CASSLAAEPYEQYF
TRBV29-1,.,CSVVQGGWRPDEQYF
TRBV4-1,TRBJ1-2,CASSLPRETGLVSNYGYTF
TRBV5-6,TRBJ1-2,CASSLTDRGLYGYTF
TRBV7-8,TRBJ2-3,CASAEVGTDTQYF
TRBV30,TRBJ2-7,CAWSVQEGYEQYF
TRBV27,TRBJ1-2,CASSQRGGGNYGYTF
TRBV27,TRBJ2-7,CASSLSTGEHYEQYF
TRBV7-7,TRBJ2-3,CASSEDLAGGTDTQYF
TRBV6-6,TRBJ2-2,CASSYGTSGELFF
TRBV18,.,CASSPVRDRGSNEQYF
TRBV6-5,TRBJ1-6,CASSPGQPNSPLHF
TRBV13,TRBJ2-5,CASSFRLAGDPGETQYF
TRBV5-1,TRBJ2-1,CASSPELAGGPNEQFF
TRBV4-1,TRBJ1-5,CASSPRRGGFGNQPQHF
TRBV2,TRBJ1-2,CASRGDSRYGSTF